The 22 T cell receptor beta chains presented below share a single source sample, sequenced in a study of T cell changes during pregnancy in multiple sclerosis (dated by TCRdb to about 2019). The method was the immunoSEQ multiplex PCR assay. This immuneACCESS table, as held by TCRdb, lists in-frame sequences with V and J called but not all clones. Of the missing ones, under half trace to an unresolved V gene in checked studies; the others have no known cause. For this sample there are under 65,000 clones; 91% appear just once. Roughly 1.1% of the sample goes to the ten largest clones. The input for sequencing was peripheral blood, taken after pregnancy. The source of these receptors is a female donor in good health, enrolled as a control in a pregnancy study.

The gene calls are TRBV19 and TRBJ1-6; 10 bases are shared with TRBD1. The germline CDR1 and CDR2 sequences are LNHDA and SQIVND (reference sequence). The CDR3 sequence is 20 residues long. Trimming at V came to 1 base and at J to 8 bases, leaving 17 bases not matched to a gene. This CDR3 reads CASSIGPGQGWRAVDSPLHF. CDR3 nucleotides: TGTGCCAGTAGTATAGGACCGGGACAGGGGTGGAGGGCTGTCGATTCACCCCTCCACTTT.

The V gene is TRBV5-4, the J gene TRBJ2-1; no definite D call. Looked up from germline, CDR1 is SGHNT and CDR2 is YYREEE (reference sequence). The CDR3 has 15 residues. Trimming pared 5 bases from V and 7 bases from J, leaving 19 bases between. DNA of the CDR3: TGTGCCAGCAGTCCTGGAAGTAAGAGGAGAAATGAGCAGTTCTTC. Residues: CASSPGSKRRNEQFF.

V and J are TRBV19 and TRBJ2-5; the match to TRBD2 covers 11 bases. Trimming at V came to 6 bases and at J to 0 bases, leaving 12 bases not matched to a gene. This CDR3 spans 18 amino acids. CDR1 is LNHDA, CDR2 SQIVND, per germline (reference sequence). This chain's CDR3 is CASRGLAGGSDYQETQYF. The DNA of the CDR3 is TGTGCCAGTAGGGGTCTAGCGGGGGGTTCTGATTACCAAGAGACCCAGTACTTC.

This chain links TRBV19 with TRBJ1-4; no reliable D call. V was cut by 3 bases and J by 8 bases, with 10 bases left in between. The CDR3 totals 13 residues. Germline-derived CDR1 and CDR2 are LNHDA and SQIVND (reference sequence). The CDR3 region is CASSIPPGEKLFF. CDR3 nucleotide sequence: TGTGCCAGTAGTATCCCCCCGGGAGAAAAACTGTTTTTT.

The rearrangement joins TRBV6-4 to TRBJ2-3, with TRBD2 matching over 9 bases. This CDR3 comprises 14 residues. Germline CDR1 and CDR2: MRHNA and SNTAGT. V was clipped by 2 bases and J by 4 bases; unmatched bases: 1. Written as DNA, the CDR3 is TGTGCCAGCAGTGACGGCGGGGGGGCAGATACGCAGTATTTT. Protein sequence: CASSDGGGADTQYF.

This chain links TRBV6-1 with TRBJ1-2; possible D gene TRBD1, 6 bases. The V gene lost 5 bases and the J gene lost 5 bases, with 18 bases spanning the gap. In germline, CDR1 is MNHNS, CDR2 SASEGT. This CDR3 region has 15 residues. CDR3 region: CASSQEAGENYGYTF. In DNA, the CDR3 is TGTGCCAGCAGTCAGGAGGCAGGGGAAAATTATGGCTACACCTTC.

This chain joins TRBV4-1 and TRBJ2-1, with 7 bases fitting TRBD1. CDR3 length: 12 amino acids. The ends lost 1 base at V and 14 bases at J; junction bases unmatched: 5. Germline V gives CDR1 MGHRA, CDR2 YSYEKL. The CDR3 loop is CASSQGPQGEFF. The CDR3, as DNA: TGCGCCAGCAGCCAAGGACCCCAGGGGGAGTTCTTC.

The rearrangement uses TRBV5-1 and TRBJ1-2, with TRBD1 matching over 9 bases. V gave up 4 bases and J gave up 5 bases; unmatched junction bases: 6. The length of the CDR3 is 14 residues. CDR1 and CDR2 (germline): SGHRS, YFSETQ. CDR3 region: CASSLGTGTYGYTF. In DNA form, the CDR3 reads TGCGCCAGCAGCCTAGGGACAGGGACATATGGCTACACCTTC.

Only one count was recorded for this clone. The chain recombines TRBV19 with TRBJ2-7, with 11 bases fitting TRBD2. This CDR3 region has 15 residues. With 5 bases clipped from V and 5 bases from J, the junction kept 8 bases outside the gene matches. CDR1 is LNHDA, CDR2 SQIVND, per germline (reference sequence). CDR3 loop: CASSDTSGSANEQYF. The CDR3, as DNA: TGTGCCAGTAGTGATACTAGCGGGAGTGCGAACGAGCAGTACTTC.

The table lists this clone with a count of one. The chain combines TRBV7-9 with TRBJ2-7; tentatively, D is TRBD2 (7 bases). Germline V lookup: CDR1 SEHNR, CDR2 FQNEAQ (reference sequence). Trimming removed 6 bases from V and 4 bases from J, with 13 bases in between. CDR3 length equals 13 residues. The CDR3, as DNA: TGTGCCAGCAGGCCTGAGGGGGGGTACGAGCAGTACTTC. It codes for CASRPEGGYEQYF.

This clone was seen only a few times. The chain has TRBV18 and TRBJ1-1, with 7 bases identical to TRBD1. The CDR3 contains 13 residues. Per the germline V gene, CDR1 is KGHSH and CDR2 is LQKENI. V lost 8 bases and J lost 5; bases outside the gene matches: 8. CDR3: CASLRQGATEAFF. CDR3 bases: TGTGCCAGCCTACGACAGGGAGCAACTGAAGCTTTCTTT.

The rearrangement uses TRBV5-6 and TRBJ2-7, with 12 bases that match TRBD2. The CDR3 runs 18 residues. Germline V CDR1 and CDR2: SGHDT, YYEEEE. Losses at the gene ends were 5 bases for V and 2 bases for J; bases not matched to a gene: 14. CDR3 amino acids: CASSPGTSGWSLTYEQYF. DNA of the CDR3: TGTGCCAGCAGTCCTGGGACTAGCGGGTGGTCCCTAACCTACGAGCAGTACTTC.

V gene TRBV6-6 combines with J gene TRBJ2-3; D ambiguous. CDR3 length equals 12 residues. The germline V gene has CDR1 MNHNY and CDR2 SVGAGI (reference sequence). V shed 0 bases and J shed 6 bases, with 4 bases lying between them. The CDR3 nucleotides are TGTGCCAGCAGTTACTCCTCGGATACGCAGTATTTT. It yields the protein CASSYSSDTQYF.

DNA of the CDR3: TGTGCCACCTGGGCCAGGGGGCTCCAAGAGACCCAGTACTTC. Protein: CATWARGLQETQYF. The genes are TRBV2 and TRBJ2-5; 8 bases line up with TRBD1. Germline CDR1 and CDR2: SNHLY and FYNNEI. J gave up 1 base and V 10 bases, and 8 bases lay outside the gene matches. The CDR3 consists of 14 residues.

V usage is TRBV28 and J usage is TRBJ2-7; 12 bases agree with TRBD2. V was pared by 4 bases and J by 9 bases, with 25 bases of the junction left unmatched. From germline, CDR1 is MDHEN and CDR2 SYDVKM. The CDR3 length is 20 residues. The CDR3 sequence: CASSSLIGGRKSGLAGSQYF. The CDR3, as DNA: TGTGCCAGCAGTTCCCTTATTGGGGGACGGAAAAGCGGACTAGCGGGGTCGCAGTACTTC.

The chain couples TRBV5-1 to TRBJ2-7; maybe TRBD1 (5 bases). The V gene's germline CDR1 is SGHRS and CDR2 YFSETQ. V was pared by 7 bases and J by 5 bases, with 16 bases between. The CDR3 has 13 amino acids. The DNA of the CDR3 is TGCGCCAGCGCCCTACCAGGGAACCACGAGCAGTACTTC. Translated: CASALPGNHEQYF.

The gene calls are TRBV18 and TRBJ2-1, with 14 nucleotides matching TRBD2. V dropped 3 bases and J dropped 4; count of bases not matched to a gene: 5. Germline V lookup: CDR1 KGHSH, CDR2 LQKENI. The CDR3 spans 17 residues. DNA of the CDR3: TGTGCCAGCTCACCCGGGACTAGCGGGAGTGGGTACAATGAGCAGTTCTTC. Amino acid sequence: CASSPGTSGSGYNEQFF. Full variable domain (rest looked up from reference TRBV18 and TRBJ2-1): NAGVMQNPRHLVRRRGQEARLRCSPMKGHSHVYWYRQLPEEGLKFMVYLQKENIIDESGMPKERFSAEFPKEGPSILRIQQVVRGDSAAYFCASSPGTSGSGYNEQFFGPGTRLTVL.

This rearrangement joins TRBV19 to TRBJ2-7; tentatively, D is TRBD2 (6 bases). CDR1 and CDR2 (germline): LNHDA, SQIVND (reference sequence). This CDR3 contains 15 residues. Trimming took 1 base from V and 0 from J, leaving 10 bases between them. The CDR3 sequence is CASSIVGLASYEQYF. In nucleotides, the CDR3 is TGTGCCAGTAGTATAGTGGGACTGGCCTCCTACGAGCAGTACTTC.

This chain joins TRBV28 and TRBJ1-5; 10 nucleotides match TRBD1. With V trimmed by 3 bases and J by 2 bases, 4 bases remained unmatched. Germline values: CDR1 MDHEN, CDR2 SYDVKM. The CDR3 length is 16 residues. CDR3: CASSLLGTGGNQPQHF. The CDR3 nucleotides are TGTGCCAGCAGTTTGTTGGGGACAGGGGGCAATCAGCCCCAGCATTTT.

This chain connects TRBV6-5 to TRBJ2-1; tentative D call: TRBD1 (5 bases). There are 13 residues in the CDR3. CDR1 MNHEY and CDR2 SVGAGI come from the germline V gene. Trimming removed 6 bases from V and 5 bases from J, with 11 bases in between. The CDR3 region has the DNA TGTGCCAGCAGCCCAAGCAGGGACAATGAGCAGTTCTTC. It codes for CASSPSRDNEQFF.

The genes are TRBV19 and TRBJ1-5, with 7 bases fitting TRBD1. The V segment lost 4 bases and the J segment 7 bases; nucleotides outside the gene matches: 1. Germline values: CDR1 LNHDA, CDR2 SQIVND (reference sequence). The CDR3 has 12 amino acids. CDR3 nucleotides: TGTGCCAGTAGTAAGGGGGCCCAGCCCCAGCATTTT. Encoded protein: CASSKGAQPQHF.

This sequence joins TRBV27 and TRBJ2-7; D may be TRBD1 (5 bases). The V and J ends lost 5 bases and 2 bases respectively, with 19 bases between them. The germline CDR1 and CDR2 sequences are MNHEY and SMNVEV (reference sequence). The CDR3 spans 16 residues. For the CDR3, the DNA is TGTGCCAGCAGTCCTGGACGGCAAAAGGGGACCTACGAGCAGTACTTC. This gives the protein CASSPGRQKGTYEQYF.